The following is a TCR beta chain sequence with its context. Its matching antigen is unknown. This specimen belongs to a study of cytomegalovirus exposure and HLA in healthy donors. Study background: Within the Caucasian-associated ancestry cluster were under 85% of the 350 to 400 genotyped donors.

Germline trimming cut 0 bases from V and 10 bases from J; bases unmatched to any gene: 14. CDR1 and CDR2 (germline): SGHRS, YFSETQ. The CDR3 is 17 amino acids. Researchers ran the PCR with 60 Vbeta and 13 Jbeta primers. Produced via immunoSEQ multiplex PCR; TCRdb's table is partial and in-frame only. Of under 150,000 clones in the sample, around 84% were seen once. Study-level findings and limits: What was likely a sequencing artifact was a cluster of highly shared sequence variants. Later work found that TCR association rates differed between HLA loci; DRB1 had the most and HLA-C the fewest. When a later analysis compared HLA-associated TCR beta chains with equally common others, the HLA-associated chains turned out to be more clonally expanded and to have lower generation probabilities.

This chain connects TRBV5-1 to TRBJ2-7; 12 bases are shared with TRBD1. The sequence was collected from a man in his fifties in good health and CMV-seronegative. Sample: PBMCs. The CDR3 loop reads CASSLAPTGQGANEQYF. The CDR3 DNA follows: TGCGCCAGCAGCTTGGCCCCTACGGGACAGGGGGCAAATGAACAGTACTTC.